The rows below give T cell receptor beta chains drawn from one sample of a study of shared clonotypes between healthy human individuals. Assay used: immunoSEQ multiplex PCR; TCRdb lists only in-frame clones, some missing. The table shows 450,000 to 500,000 clones, with 81% occurring only once. The material sequenced was PBMCs. All receptors come from a middle-aged woman in good health. Some clones in this sample may be carry-over from other donors' samples. Both conserved end residues are part of each CDR3. Each record gives: V gene, D gene, J gene, clone size, CDR3 protein, CDR3 DNA. A D gene is named only where the DNA matches it firmly. Clone size is not always given. Where it is, it says once, few, many or a class for expanded clones.

V gene: TRBV5-1
D gene: NA
J gene: TRBJ2-7
clone size: NA
CDR3 protein: CASSFWGYEQYF
CDR3 DNA: TGCGCCAGCAGCTTTTGGGGGTACGAGCAGTACTTC

V gene: TRBV11-3
D gene: NA
J gene: TRBJ2-1
clone size: many
CDR3 protein: CASSSGRSYNEQFF
CDR3 DNA: TGTGCCAGCAGCTCCGGCCGTTCCTACAATGAGCAGTTCTTC

V gene: TRBV10-3
D gene: NA
J gene: TRBJ2-7
clone size: NA
CDR3 protein: CAISGTSYEQYF
CDR3 DNA: TGTGCCATCAGTGGGACTTCCTACGAGCAGTACTTC

V gene: TRBV7-6
D gene: NA
J gene: TRBJ2-7
clone size: NA
CDR3 protein: CASSSALTGSYEQYF
CDR3 DNA: TGTGCCAGCAGCTCAGCCCTGACAGGAAGCTACGAGCAGTACTTC

V gene: TRBV6-6
D gene: NA
J gene: TRBJ2-7
clone size: NA
CDR3 protein: CASSPRSDSYEQYF
CDR3 DNA: TGTGCCAGCAGTCCGCGGAGCGACTCCTACGAGCAGTACTTC

V gene: TRBV7-9
D gene: TRBD2
J gene: TRBJ2-1
clone size: NA
CDR3 protein: CASSLLLAGRGGQFF
CDR3 DNA: TGTGCCAGCAGCTTACTACTAGCGGGACGCGGAGGGCAGTTCTTC

V gene: TRBV10-3
D gene: NA
J gene: TRBJ1-1
clone size: once
CDR3 protein: CAISESSSGLGWDTEAFF
CDR3 DNA: TGTGCCATCAGTGAGTCATCCTCGGGGTTAGGGTGGGACACTGAAGCTTTCTTT

V gene: TRBV29-1
D gene: NA
J gene: TRBJ2-3
clone size: NA
CDR3 protein: CSVESRGRWQREWELATDTQYF
CDR3 DNA: TGCAGCGTTGAGAGCAGGGGGCGGTGGCAGCGGGAGTGGGAATTGGCCACAGATACGCAGTATTTT

V gene: TRBV7-2
D gene: NA
J gene: TRBJ2-5
clone size: NA
CDR3 protein: CASSLPRQRGQETQYF
CDR3 DNA: TGTGCCAGCAGCTTACCCCGGCAGAGAGGCCAAGAGACCCAGTACTTC

V gene: TRBV5-6
D gene: TRBD2
J gene: TRBJ2-1
clone size: NA
CDR3 protein: CASSSLAGSSSYNEQFF
CDR3 DNA: TGTGCCAGCAGCAGTCTAGCGGGCTCTAGCTCCTACAATGAGCAGTTCTTC

V gene: TRBV28
D gene: TRBD2
J gene: TRBJ2-7
clone size: NA
CDR3 protein: CASSGASGRVAYEQYF
CDR3 DNA: TGTGCCAGCAGTGGGGCTAGCGGGAGGGTTGCCTACGAGCAGTACTTC

V gene: TRBV7-2
D gene: TRBD2
J gene: TRBJ2-5
clone size: NA
CDR3 protein: CASSLSGRWETQYF
CDR3 DNA: TGTGCCAGCAGCCTTAGCGGGAGGTGGGAGACCCAGTACTTC

V gene: TRBV11-2
D gene: NA
J gene: TRBJ2-7
clone size: NA
CDR3 protein: CASSLRSAGAEQYF
CDR3 DNA: TGTGCCAGCAGCTTAAGGTCGGCGGGGGCAGAGCAGTACTTC

V gene: TRBV5-1
D gene: NA
J gene: TRBJ2-7
clone size: few
CDR3 protein: CASSLSSGSSYEQYF
CDR3 DNA: TGCGCCAGCAGCCTTTCATCGGGAAGCTCCTACGAGCAGTACTTC

V gene: TRBV18
D gene: TRBD1
J gene: TRBJ2-3
clone size: NA
CDR3 protein: CASSRGQGADTQYF
CDR3 DNA: TGTGCCAGCTCACGGGGACAGGGCGCAGATACGCAGTATTTT

V gene: TRBV5-1
D gene: TRBD1
J gene: TRBJ2-2
clone size: many
CDR3 protein: CASSPGRTGAGELFF
CDR3 DNA: TGCGCCAGCAGCCCAGGTCGTACAGGGGCCGGGGAGCTGTTTTTT

V gene: TRBV19
D gene: TRBD1
J gene: TRBJ2-1
clone size: NA
CDR3 protein: CASRVGQGNYNEQFF
CDR3 DNA: TGTGCCAGTAGGGTGGGACAGGGGAACTACAATGAGCAGTTCTTC

V gene: TRBV7-9
D gene: TRBD1
J gene: TRBJ1-1
clone size: NA
CDR3 protein: CASSPTGGVDTEAFF
CDR3 DNA: TGTGCCAGCAGCCCGACAGGGGGGGTCGACACTGAAGCTTTCTTT

V gene: TRBV29-1
D gene: NA
J gene: TRBJ2-1
clone size: NA
CDR3 protein: CSVGYANEQFF
CDR3 DNA: TGCAGCGTTGGTTACGCGAATGAGCAGTTCTTC

V gene: TRBV5-5
D gene: NA
J gene: TRBJ2-2
clone size: NA
CDR3 protein: CASSPWGGRRVTGELFF
CDR3 DNA: TGTGCCAGCAGCCCGTGGGGGGGGCGACGCGTTACCGGGGAGCTGTTTTTT

V gene: TRBV5-4
D gene: TRBD2
J gene: TRBJ2-6
clone size: NA
CDR3 protein: CASSVGLAGNSGANVLTF
CDR3 DNA: TGTGCCAGCAGCGTGGGACTAGCGGGGAACTCTGGGGCCAACGTCCTGACTTTC

V gene: TRBV5-4
D gene: NA
J gene: TRBJ2-5
clone size: NA
CDR3 protein: CASRLLGGKLETQYF
CDR3 DNA: TGTGCCAGCAGGTTGTTGGGCGGGAAGTTGGAGACCCAGTACTTC